These T cell receptor beta chains were read from a single sample in a study of Graves' ophthalmopathy and Graves' hyperthyroidism. One entry per CDR3 protein results from TCRdb running MiXCR on the multiplex PCR reads. The sample records over a million distinct CDR3 sequences, 35% to 40% being singletons. Sequencing input: peripheral blood or thyroid tissue (not recorded which). These receptors were collected from an adult man with Graves' hyperthyroidism. Each CDR3 is given with its conserved first and last residue. D genes are given only for firm matches. Size is omitted from some rows. Given values are once, few, many or a class for expanded clones.

TRBD1,TRBJ1-2,TRBV29-1,13,NA,CRPPGQGASGYTF,TGCAGACCTCCGGGACAGGGGGCTTCTGGCTACACCTTC
NA,TRBJ2-5,TRBV4-1,13,many,CASSQTNAETQYF,TGCGCCAGCAGCCAGACAAATGCGGAGACCCAGTACTTC
NA,TRBJ2-2,TRBV24-1,15,NA,CATSDRDTYTGGLFF,TGTGCCACCAGTGATAGGGACACCTACACCGGGGGGCTGTTTTTT
NA,TRBJ2-7,TRBV7-8,17,NA,CASSLGVGSREPYEQYF,TGTGCCAGCAGCTTAGGAGTCGGGAGCCGCGAACCCTACGAGCAGTACTTC
TRBD2,TRBJ2-5,TRBV2,13,many,CASSGLAQETQYF,TGTGCCAGCTCCGGACTAGCCCAAGAGACCCAGTACTTC
TRBD1,TRBJ1-2,TRBV12-5,15,few,CASGFGRDSRFGYTF,TGTGCTAGTGGTTTTGGGCGGGACAGTCGTTTCGGCTACACCTTC
TRBD1,TRBJ1-6,TRBV4-3,15,many,CASSQDGQGPSPLHF,TGCGCCAGCAGCCAAGATGGACAGGGACCTTCACCCCTCCACTTT
NA,TRBJ1-2,TRBV29-1,14,NA,CSVAMGSALYGYTF,TGCAGCGTCGCGATGGGGTCGGCCCTCTATGGCTACACCTTC
NA,TRBJ1-2,TRBV5-1,13,many,CASSSRDSRGYTF,TGCGCCAGCAGCTCCCGAGACTCTCGAGGCTACACCTTC
TRBD1,TRBJ2-7,TRBV4-3,15,many,CASSQDRTGGYEQYF,TGCGCCAGCAGCCAAGATCGTACAGGGGGCTACGAGCAGTACTTC
NA,TRBJ2-3,TRBV6-4,13,many,CASRPGLTDTQYF,TGTGCCAGCAGACCGGGTCTCACAGATACGCAGTATTTT
TRBD1,TRBJ1-6,TRBV10-3,15,few,CASSYPGQGSSPLHF,TGTGCCAGCAGTTACCCTGGACAGGGTAGTTCACCCCTCCACTTT
TRBD1,TRBJ1-1,TRBV11-2,17,NA,CASSLGGDSLGPTEAFF,TGTGCCAGCAGCTTAGGGGGGGACAGTCTGGGACCCACTGAAGCTTTCTTT
NA,TRBJ1-2,TRBV29-1,16,many,CSVETGVQAGGYGYTF,TGCAGCGTCGAAACCGGTGTACAGGCGGGGGGTTATGGCTACACCTTC
NA,TRBJ2-2,TRBV29-1,11,NA,CSVASAGELFF,TGCAGCGTGGCTAGCGCAGGGGAGCTGTTTTTT
NA,TRBJ2-6,TRBV14,18,many,CASSQPSVGVPGANVLTF,TGTGCCAGCAGCCAACCTAGCGTAGGAGTCCCTGGGGCCAACGTCCTGACTTTC
NA,TRBJ2-5,TRBV10-3,13,many,CAIRGGIQETQYF,TGTGCCATCAGGGGGGGCATCCAAGAGACCCAGTACTTC
TRBD1,TRBJ2-2,TRBV12-3/TRBV12-4,16,NA,CASSLGKGGKTGELFF,TGTGCCAGCAGTTTAGGGAAAGGGGGCAAGACCGGGGAGCTGTTTTTT
NA,TRBJ1-1,TRBV12-3/TRBV12-4,13,many,CASSFSHRGEAFF,TGTGCCAGCAGTTTCAGCCACCGCGGAGAAGCTTTCTTT
NA,TRBJ1-5,TRBV28,16,few,CASRGGPPPGNQPQHF,TGTGCCAGCAGAGGGGGACCGCCCCCCGGCAATCAGCCCCAGCATTTT
NA,TRBJ1-2,TRBV29-1,11,once,CSYISGYGYTF,TGCAGTTACATCAGCGGCTATGGCTACACCTTC
NA,TRBJ1-2,TRBV15,14,many,CATSFRGPNYGYTF,TGTGCCACCAGCTTCCGGGGACCTAACTATGGCTACACCTTC
NA,TRBJ2-2,TRBV19,17,few,CASSIRGRVRETGELFF,TGTGCCAGTAGTATTCGGGGACGTGTTCGGGAAACCGGGGAGCTGTTTTTT
NA,TRBJ2-5,TRBV6-2/TRBV6-3,13,NA,CASREGLRETQYF,TGTGCCAGCAGGGAGGGCCTGAGAGAGACCCAGTACTTC
NA,TRBJ2-7,TRBV6-2/TRBV6-3,12,NA,CASSYSHPGVFF,TGTGCCAGCAGTTACTCCCACCCCGGCGTGTTTTTC
NA,TRBJ1-5,TRBV13,17,NA,CASSLRLAGGISQPQHF,TGTGCCAGCAGCTTGAGACTAGCGGGAGGGATCAGTCAGCCCCAGCATTTT
TRBD2,TRBJ2-7,TRBV20-1,16,NA,CSTDQGGTSGTHEQYF,TGCAGCACGGATCAGGGAGGGACTAGCGGGACCCACGAGCAGTACTTC
NA,TRBJ1-2,TRBV2,12,NA,CASTGDGYGYTF,TGTGCCAGCACGGGGGACGGCTATGGCTACACCTTC
TRBD2,TRBJ2-2,TRBV7-9,14,many,CASSAGGDHGELFF,TGTGCCAGCTCGGCGGGAGGTGATCACGGGGAGCTGTTTTTT
TRBD1,TRBJ2-7,TRBV7-6,16,many,CASSPRLDRSSYEQYF,TGTGCCAGCAGCCCTCGACTGGACAGGAGCTCCTACGAGCAGTACTTC
TRBD1,TRBJ2-5,TRBV12-3/TRBV12-4,14,many,CASSLLGGEETQYF,TGTGCCAGCAGTTTGTTAGGGGGCGAAGAGACCCAGTACTTC
TRBD2,TRBJ2-7,TRBV7-9,16,many,CASSLNLAVSSYEQYF,TGTGCCAGCAGCTTAAACCTAGCGGTGAGCTCCTACGAGCAGTACTTC
TRBD1,TRBJ2-5,TRBV7-9,16,many,CASSWPPGQGQETQYF,TGTGCCAGCAGCTGGCCACCGGGACAGGGACAAGAGACCCAGTACTTC
NA,TRBJ2-7,TRBV5-1,17,few,CASSPLWIRYNHYEQYF,TGCGCCAGCAGCCCCCTTTGGATAAGGTACAATCACTACGAGCAGTACTTC
TRBD1,TRBJ1-2,TRBV10-2,13,NA,CASRADRAYGYTF,TGCGCCAGCAGAGCGGACAGGGCCTATGGCTACACCTTC
NA,TRBJ2-5,TRBV6-2/TRBV6-3,14,few,CASSYSTWRETQYF,TGTGCCAGCAGTTACTCGACGTGGCGGGAGACCCAGTACTTC
NA,TRBJ1-5,TRBV12-3/TRBV12-4,13,many,CASQRDSNQPQHF,TGTGCCAGCCAACGGGATAGCAATCAGCCCCAGCATTTT
NA,TRBJ1-1,TRBV4-3,15,NA,CASSQDKRRAREAFF,TGCGCCAGCAGCCAAGATAAACGGAGGGCCCGTGAAGCTTTCTTT
TRBD2,TRBJ2-7,TRBV7-9,15,NA,CASSVGLAGVREQYF,TGTGCCAGCAGTGTCGGGCTAGCGGGAGTGCGGGAGCAGTACTTC
TRBD1,TRBJ1-1,TRBV2,14,NA,CASATGGFGTEAFF,TGTGCCAGCGCAACAGGGGGATTCGGCACTGAAGCTTTCTTT
NA,TRBJ1-2,TRBV2,14,few,CASSMRGGLGGYTF,TGTGCCAGCAGCATGCGCGGGGGCTTAGGGGGCTACACCTTC
NA,TRBJ1-1,TRBV7-7,13,many,CASSSQVNTEAFF,TGTGCCAGCAGCTCACAGGTGAACACTGAAGCTTTCTTT
NA,TRBJ2-2,TRBV24-1,16,few,CATSDLQTGNTGELFF,TGTGCCACCAGTGATTTGCAAACAGGGAACACCGGGGAGCTGTTTTTT
NA,TRBJ2-7,TRBV12-3/TRBV12-4,12,many,CASSFERGEQYF,TGTGCCAGCAGTTTCGAAAGGGGCGAGCAGTACTTC
NA,TRBJ2-7,TRBV4-3,15,few,CASSQDLGTEYEQYF,TGCGCCAGCAGCCAAGATTTGGGGACTGAGTACGAGCAGTACTTC
NA,TRBJ2-7,TRBV24-1,16,many,CATSSGPPKGSYEQYF,TGTGCCACCAGTTCGGGACCCCCCAAAGGATCCTACGAGCAGTACTTC
TRBD1,TRBJ2-7,TRBV28,13,NA,CAGQTGDGYEQYF,TGTGCCGGGCAGACAGGGGATGGCTACGAGCAGTACTTC
NA,TRBJ1-1,TRBV9,13,NA,CASSHGPGGEAFF,TGTGCCAGCAGCCATGGGCCGGGCGGTGAAGCTTTCTTT
NA,TRBJ2-5,TRBV6-1,15,few,CASTKGPPKDETQYF,TGTGCCAGCACTAAGGGACCCCCGAAGGATGAGACCCAGTACTTC
NA,TRBJ1-2,TRBV7-2,16,many,CASSEARGRDDYGYTF,TGTGCCAGCAGCGAGGCCCGGGGAAGGGATGACTATGGCTACACCTTC
NA,TRBJ2-5,TRBV5-5,15,NA,CASSSQPGYQETQYF,TGTGCCAGCAGCTCCCAACCGGGGTATCAAGAGACCCAGTACTTC